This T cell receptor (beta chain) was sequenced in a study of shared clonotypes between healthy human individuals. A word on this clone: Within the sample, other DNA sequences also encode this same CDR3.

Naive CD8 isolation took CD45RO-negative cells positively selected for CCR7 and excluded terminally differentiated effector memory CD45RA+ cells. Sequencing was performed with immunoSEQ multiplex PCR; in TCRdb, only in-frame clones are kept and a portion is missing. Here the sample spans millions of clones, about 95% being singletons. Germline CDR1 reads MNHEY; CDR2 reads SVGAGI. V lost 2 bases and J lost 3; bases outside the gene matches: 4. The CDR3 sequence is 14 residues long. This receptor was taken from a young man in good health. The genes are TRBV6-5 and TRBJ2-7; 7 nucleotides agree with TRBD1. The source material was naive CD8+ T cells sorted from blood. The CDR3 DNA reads TGTGCCAGCAGTTACACCGGGACAGACTACGAGCAGTACTTC. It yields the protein CASSYTGTDYEQYF.